This T cell receptor (beta chain) is from a study of cytomegalovirus exposure and HLA in healthy donors. Vbeta (60) and Jbeta (13) primers were used in the PCR. Profiling relied on immunoSEQ multiplex PCR, and the TCRdb table lists in-frame clones only, not all of them. This sample has 150,000 to 180,000 clones, with about 80% found just once. Study-level findings and limits: Donors were assumed by presence/absence analyses to have roughly uniform sequencing depth.

With 4 bases removed from V and 0 bases from J, the gap between germline ends came to 13 bases. Per the germline V gene, CDR1 is MDHEN and CDR2 is SYDVKM. The length of the CDR3 is 15 residues. In this sample, this clone turned up many times. Its target is not known. All donors participated as healthy donors of bone marrow. The chain links TRBV28 to TRBJ2-7; TRBD1 might be the D (6 bases). This sequence originates from a man aged 30 to 45 in good health and CMV-seropositive. The sample taken for sequencing was PBMCs. The CDR3 loop is CASSSRQALSYEQYF. CDR3 bases: TGTGCCAGCAGTTCCCGACAGGCTCTCTCCTACGAGCAGTACTTC. Full variable domain (outside the CDR3, taken from reference TRBV28 and TRBJ2-7): DVKVTQSSRYLVKRTGEKVFLECVQDMDHENMFWYRQDPGLGLRLIYFSYDVKMKEKGDIPEGYSVSREKKERFSLILESASTNQTSMYLCASSSRQALSYEQYFGPGTRLTVT.